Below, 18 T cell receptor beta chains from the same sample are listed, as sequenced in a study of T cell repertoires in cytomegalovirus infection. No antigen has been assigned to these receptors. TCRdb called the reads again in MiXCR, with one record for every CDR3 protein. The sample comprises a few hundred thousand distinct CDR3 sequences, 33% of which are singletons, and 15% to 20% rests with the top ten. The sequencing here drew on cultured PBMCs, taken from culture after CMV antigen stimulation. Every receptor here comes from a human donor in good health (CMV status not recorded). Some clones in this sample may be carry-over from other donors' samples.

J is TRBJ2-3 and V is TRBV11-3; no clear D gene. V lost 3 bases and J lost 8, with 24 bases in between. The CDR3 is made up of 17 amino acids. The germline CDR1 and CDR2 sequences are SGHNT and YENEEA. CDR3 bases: TGTGCCAGCAGCTTGGTCGGCCCCTACCAAGGAAAGGGTACGCAGTATTTT. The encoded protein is CASSLVGPYQGKGTQYF.

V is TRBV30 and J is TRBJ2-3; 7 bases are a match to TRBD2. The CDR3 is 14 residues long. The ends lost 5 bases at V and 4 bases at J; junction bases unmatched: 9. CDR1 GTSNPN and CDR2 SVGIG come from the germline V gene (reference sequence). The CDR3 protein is CAWARLARPDTQYF. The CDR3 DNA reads TGTGCCTGGGCAAGACTAGCTCGGCCAGATACGCAGTATTTT.

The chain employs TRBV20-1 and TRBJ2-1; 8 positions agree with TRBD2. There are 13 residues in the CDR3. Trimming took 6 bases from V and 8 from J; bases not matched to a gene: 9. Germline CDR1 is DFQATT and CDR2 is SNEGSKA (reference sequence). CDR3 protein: CSAPRAGDDEQFF. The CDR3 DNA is TGCAGTGCCCCACGAGCGGGAGACGATGAGCAGTTCTTC.

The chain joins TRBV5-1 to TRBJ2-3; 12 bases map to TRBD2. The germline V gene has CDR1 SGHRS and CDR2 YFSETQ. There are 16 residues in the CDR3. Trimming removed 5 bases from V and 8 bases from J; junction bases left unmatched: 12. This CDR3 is CASSPGLAGPGGTQYF. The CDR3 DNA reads TGCGCCAGCAGTCCCGGACTAGCGGGACCTGGGGGTACGCAGTATTTT.

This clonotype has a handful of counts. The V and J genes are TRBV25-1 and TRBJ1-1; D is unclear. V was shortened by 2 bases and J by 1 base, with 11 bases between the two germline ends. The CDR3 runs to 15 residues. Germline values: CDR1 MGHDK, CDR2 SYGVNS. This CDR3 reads CASSERADPNTEAFF. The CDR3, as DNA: TGTGCCAGCAGTGAACGGGCGGACCCGAACACTGAAGCTTTCTTT.

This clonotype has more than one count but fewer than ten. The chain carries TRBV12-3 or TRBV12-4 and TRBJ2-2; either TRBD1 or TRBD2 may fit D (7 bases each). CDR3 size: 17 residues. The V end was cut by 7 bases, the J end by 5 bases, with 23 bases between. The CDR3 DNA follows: TGTGCCAGCACCTCCCGGGGAGGGGGCGTAGAGACCGGGGAGCTGTTTTTT. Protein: CASTSRGGGVETGELFF.

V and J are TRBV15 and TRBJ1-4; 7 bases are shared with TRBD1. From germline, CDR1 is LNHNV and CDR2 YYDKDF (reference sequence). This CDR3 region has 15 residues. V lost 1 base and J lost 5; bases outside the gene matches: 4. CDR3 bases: TGTGCCACCAGCAGAGGACAGGGCGGGAATGAAAAACTGTTTTTT. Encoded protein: CATSRGQGGNEKLFF.

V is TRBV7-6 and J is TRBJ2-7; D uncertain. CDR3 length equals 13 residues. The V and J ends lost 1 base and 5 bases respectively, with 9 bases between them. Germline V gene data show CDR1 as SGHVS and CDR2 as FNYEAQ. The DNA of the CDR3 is TGTGCCAGCAGCTTAGTTGATGGCGACGAGCAGTACTTC. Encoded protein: CASSLVDGDEQYF.

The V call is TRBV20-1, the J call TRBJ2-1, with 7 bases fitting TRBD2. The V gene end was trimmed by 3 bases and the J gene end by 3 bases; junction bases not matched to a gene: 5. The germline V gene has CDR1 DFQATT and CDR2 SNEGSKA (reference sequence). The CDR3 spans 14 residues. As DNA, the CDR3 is TGCAGTGCTAGTGTAGCGGGTTTCTACAATGAGCAGTTCTTC. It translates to CSASVAGFYNEQFF.

Here the CDR3 reads CASSFSGISYGYTF. The CDR3 nucleotides read TGTGCCAGTAGTTTCTCCGGGATTTCATATGGCTACACCTTC. This chain links TRBV19 with TRBJ1-2; no clear D. V shed 5 bases and J shed 5 bases, with 15 bases lying between them. This CDR3 spans 14 amino acids. Germline loops: CDR1 LNHDA, CDR2 SQIVND (reference sequence). The full variable domain, its missing parts supplied by reference TRBV19 and TRBJ1-2, is DGGITQSPKYLFRKEGQNVTLSCEQNLNHDAMYWYRQDPGQGLRLIYYSQIVNDFQKGDIAEGYSVSREKKESFPLTVTSAQKNPTAFYLCASSFSGISYGYTFGSGTRLTVV.

The CDR3 loop is CASSYSRDRGYTGELFF. The CDR3, as DNA: TGTGCCAGCAGTTACTCCCGGGACAGGGGGTACACCGGGGAGCTGTTTTTT. The chain recombines TRBV6-6 with TRBJ2-2; 11 nucleotides match TRBD1. CDR1 is MNHNY, CDR2 SVGAGI, per germline (reference sequence). The CDR3 contains 17 residues. V shed 0 bases and J 3 bases; nucleotides not matched to a gene: 3.

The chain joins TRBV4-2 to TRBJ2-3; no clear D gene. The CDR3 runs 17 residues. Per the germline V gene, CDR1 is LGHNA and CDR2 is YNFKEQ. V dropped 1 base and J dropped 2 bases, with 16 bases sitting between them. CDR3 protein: CASSQGSIGYLTDTQYF. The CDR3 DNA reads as TGTGCCAGCAGCCAAGGGTCCATCGGCTACCTCACAGATACGCAGTATTTT.

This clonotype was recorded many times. The CDR3 coding sequence is TGTGCCAGCAGCCCCTGGGGGGCCGGGACAGGGTTTCCCTACGAGCAGTACTTC. It is translated as CASSPWGAGTGFPYEQYF. The rearrangement links TRBV7-2 to TRBJ2-7, with 9 bases fitting TRBD1. The J segment lost 2 bases and the V segment lost 5 bases, leaving 16 bases of the junction unmatched. There are 18 residues in the CDR3. Germline loops: CDR1 SGHTA, CDR2 FQGNSA.

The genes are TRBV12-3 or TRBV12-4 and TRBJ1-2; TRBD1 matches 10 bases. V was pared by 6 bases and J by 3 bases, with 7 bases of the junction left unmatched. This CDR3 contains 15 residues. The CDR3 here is CASSPGQGRHYGYTF. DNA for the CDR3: TGTGCCAGCAGCCCGGGACAGGGGAGACACTATGGCTACACCTTC.

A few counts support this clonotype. The CDR3 nucleotides are TGTGCCAGCAGTTTAGGTGGCAGGGGGGATGGCTACACCTTC. Translating it yields CASSLGGRGDGYTF. The V and J genes are TRBV28 and TRBJ1-2; 7 bases fit TRBD1. There are 14 residues in the CDR3. Germline CDR1 is MDHEN and CDR2 is SYDVKM. The trim removed 2 bases at V and 6 bases at J, leaving 6 bases unmatched.

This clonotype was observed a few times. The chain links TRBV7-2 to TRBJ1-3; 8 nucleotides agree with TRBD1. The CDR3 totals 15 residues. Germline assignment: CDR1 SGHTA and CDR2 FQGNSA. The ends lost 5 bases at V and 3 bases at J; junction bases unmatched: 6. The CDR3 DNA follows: TGTGCCAGCAGCCAATGGACAGGGAGTGGAAACACCATATATTTT. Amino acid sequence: CASSQWTGSGNTIYF.

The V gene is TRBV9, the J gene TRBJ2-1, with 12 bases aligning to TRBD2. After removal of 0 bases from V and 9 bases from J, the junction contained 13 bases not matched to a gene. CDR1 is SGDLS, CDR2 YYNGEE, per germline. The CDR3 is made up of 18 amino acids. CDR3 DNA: TGTGCCAGCAGCGTAGCTAGCACTAGCGGGAGGTGGTCGACTGAGCAGTTCTTC. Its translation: CASSVASTSGRWSTEQFF.

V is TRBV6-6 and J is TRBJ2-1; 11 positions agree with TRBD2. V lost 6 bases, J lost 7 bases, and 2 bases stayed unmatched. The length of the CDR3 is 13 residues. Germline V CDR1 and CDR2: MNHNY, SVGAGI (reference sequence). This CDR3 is CASRLAGVNEQFF. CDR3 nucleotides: TGTGCCAGCAGACTAGCGGGAGTAAATGAGCAGTTCTTC.